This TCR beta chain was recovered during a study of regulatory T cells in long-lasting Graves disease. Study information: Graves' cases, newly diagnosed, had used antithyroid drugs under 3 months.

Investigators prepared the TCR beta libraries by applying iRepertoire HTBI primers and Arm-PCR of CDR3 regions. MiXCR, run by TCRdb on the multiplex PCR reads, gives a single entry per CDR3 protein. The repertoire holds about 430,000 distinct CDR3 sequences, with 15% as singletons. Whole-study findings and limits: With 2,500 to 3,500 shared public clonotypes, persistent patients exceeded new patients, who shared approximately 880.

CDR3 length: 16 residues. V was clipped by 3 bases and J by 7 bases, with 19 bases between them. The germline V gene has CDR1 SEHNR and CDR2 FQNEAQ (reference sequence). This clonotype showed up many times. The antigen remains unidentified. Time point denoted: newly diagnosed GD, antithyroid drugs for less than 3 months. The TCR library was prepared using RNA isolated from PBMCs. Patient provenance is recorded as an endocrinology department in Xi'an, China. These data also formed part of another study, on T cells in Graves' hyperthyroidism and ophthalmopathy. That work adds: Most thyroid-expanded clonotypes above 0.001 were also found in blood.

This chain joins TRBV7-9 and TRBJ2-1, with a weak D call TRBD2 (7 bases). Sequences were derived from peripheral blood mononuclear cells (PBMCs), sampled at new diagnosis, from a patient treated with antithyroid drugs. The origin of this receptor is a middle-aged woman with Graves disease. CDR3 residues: CASSFPRGGSGNEQFF. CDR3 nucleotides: TGTGCCAGCAGCTTCCCCAGGGGAGGGTCGGGTAATGAGCAGTTCTTC. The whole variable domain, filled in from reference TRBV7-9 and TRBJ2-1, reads DTGVSQNPRHKITKRGQNVTFRCDPISEHNRLYWYRQTLGQGPEFLTYFQNEAQLEKSRLLSDRFSAERPKGSFSTLEIQRTEQGDSAMYLCASSFPRGGSGNEQFFGPGTRLTVL.